This TCR beta chain stems from a study of blood T cell repertoires in COVID-19. Germline V lookup: CDR1 GTSNPN, CDR2 SVGIG (reference sequence). There are 13 residues in the CDR3. Trimming took 0 bases from V and 7 from J, leaving 10 bases between them. As processed by the authors: Nucleated cell counts were estimated from reference gene primer amplification. Sequenced by immunoSEQ multiplex PCR; TCRdb stores in-frame clones only, minus some. V, J and clone size are those of that table, while D and trimming were read from the DNA. The sample gives just under 350,000 clones, 91% of which show up once; roughly 3.3% is in the top ten.

Sequences were obtained from peripheral blood. The receptor's source is a young woman who had recovered from COVID-19. This chain joins TRBV30 and TRBJ1-5; the D is unclear. CDR3 loop: CAWSVLSLQPQHF. The CDR3 DNA reads as TGTGCCTGGAGTGTACTCTCATTGCAGCCCCAGCATTTT.